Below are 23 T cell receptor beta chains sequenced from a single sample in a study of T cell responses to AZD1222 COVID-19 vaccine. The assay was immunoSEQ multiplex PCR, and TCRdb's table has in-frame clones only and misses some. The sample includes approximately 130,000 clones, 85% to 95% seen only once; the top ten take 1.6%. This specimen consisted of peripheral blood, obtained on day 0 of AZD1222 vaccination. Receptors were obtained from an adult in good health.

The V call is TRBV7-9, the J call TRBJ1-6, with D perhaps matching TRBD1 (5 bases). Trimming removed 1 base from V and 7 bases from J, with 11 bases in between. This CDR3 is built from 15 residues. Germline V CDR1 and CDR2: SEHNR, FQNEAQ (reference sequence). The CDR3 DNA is TGTGCCAGCAGCTTAGTTACGGGGACCAATTCACCCCTCCACTTT. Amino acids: CASSLVTGTNSPLHF.

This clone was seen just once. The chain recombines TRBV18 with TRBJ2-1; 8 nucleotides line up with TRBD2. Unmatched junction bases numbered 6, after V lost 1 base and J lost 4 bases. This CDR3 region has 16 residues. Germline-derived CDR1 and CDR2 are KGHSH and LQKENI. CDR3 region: CASSPQSSSGYNEQFF. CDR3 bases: TGTGCCAGCTCACCACAGTCGTCTAGCGGGTACAATGAGCAGTTCTTC. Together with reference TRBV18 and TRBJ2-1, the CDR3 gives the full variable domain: NAGVMQNPRHLVRRRGQEARLRCSPMKGHSHVYWYRQLPEEGLKFMVYLQKENIIDESGMPKERFSAEFPKEGPSILRIQQVVRGDSAAYFCASSPQSSSGYNEQFFGPGTRLTVL.

The CDR3 DNA reads as TGTGCCAGCAGCGTAGTGTTGGGGGGCGACACAGATACGCAGTATTTT. It specifies CASSVVLGGDTDTQYF. V is TRBV9 and J is TRBJ2-3; D tentatively fits TRBD1 or TRBD2 (6 bases each). The V and J ends lost 0 bases and 2 bases respectively, with 13 bases between them. From germline, CDR1 is SGDLS and CDR2 YYNGEE. This CDR3 contains 16 residues.

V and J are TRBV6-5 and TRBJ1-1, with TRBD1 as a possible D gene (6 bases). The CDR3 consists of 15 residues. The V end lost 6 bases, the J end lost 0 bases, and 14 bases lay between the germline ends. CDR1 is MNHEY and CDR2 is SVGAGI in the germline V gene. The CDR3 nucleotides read TGTGCCAGCAGACGTACAGGGAGTTTGAACACTGAAGCTTTCTTT. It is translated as CASRRTGSLNTEAFF.

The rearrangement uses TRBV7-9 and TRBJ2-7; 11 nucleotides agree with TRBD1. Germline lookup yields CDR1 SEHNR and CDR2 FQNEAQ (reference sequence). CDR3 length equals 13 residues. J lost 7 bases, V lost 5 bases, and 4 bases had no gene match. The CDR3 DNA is TGTGCCAGCAGCAGGGGGACAGGGGGAGAGCAGTACTTC. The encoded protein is CASSRGTGGEQYF.

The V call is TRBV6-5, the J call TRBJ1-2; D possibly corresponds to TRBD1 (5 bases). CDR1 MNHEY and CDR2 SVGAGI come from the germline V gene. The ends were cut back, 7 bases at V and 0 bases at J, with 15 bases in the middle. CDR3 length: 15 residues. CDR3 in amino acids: CASTASGRTNYGYTF. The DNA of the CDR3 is TGTGCCAGCACCGCCTCGGGGCGGACTAACTATGGCTACACCTTC.

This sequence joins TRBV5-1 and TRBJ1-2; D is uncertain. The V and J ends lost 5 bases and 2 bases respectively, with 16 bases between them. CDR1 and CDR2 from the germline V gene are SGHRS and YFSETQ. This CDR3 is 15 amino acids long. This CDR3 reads CASRAGIGSNYGYTF. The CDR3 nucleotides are TGCGCCAGCAGGGCGGGTATAGGGTCGAACTATGGCTACACCTTC.

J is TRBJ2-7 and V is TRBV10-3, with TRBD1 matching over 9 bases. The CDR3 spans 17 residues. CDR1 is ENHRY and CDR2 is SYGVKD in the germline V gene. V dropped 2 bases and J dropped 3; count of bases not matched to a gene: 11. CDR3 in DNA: TGTGCCATCAGTGAGCCGGGACAGGGAAGTTTCCGCTACGAGCAGTACTTC. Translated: CAISEPGQGSFRYEQYF.

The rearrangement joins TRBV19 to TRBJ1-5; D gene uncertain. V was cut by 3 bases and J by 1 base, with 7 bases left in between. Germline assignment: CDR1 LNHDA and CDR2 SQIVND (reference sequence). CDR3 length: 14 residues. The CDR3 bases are TGTGCCAGTAGTATGGCGTGGAGCAATCAGCCCCAGCATTTT. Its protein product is CASSMAWSNQPQHF.

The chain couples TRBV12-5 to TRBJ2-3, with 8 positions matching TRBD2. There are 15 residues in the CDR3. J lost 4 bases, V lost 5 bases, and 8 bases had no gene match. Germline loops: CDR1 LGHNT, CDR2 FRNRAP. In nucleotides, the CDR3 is TGTGCTAGTGGTCACGGGACTAGATCACCAGATACGCAGTATTTT. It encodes CASGHGTRSPDTQYF.

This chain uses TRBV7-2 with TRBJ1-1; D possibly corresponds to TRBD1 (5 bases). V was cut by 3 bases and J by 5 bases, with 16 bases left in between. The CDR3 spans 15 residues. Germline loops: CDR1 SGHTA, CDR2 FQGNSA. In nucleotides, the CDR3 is TGTGCCAGCAGCTTGGCCCTCGGGGGGGTAACTGAAGCTTTCTTT. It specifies CASSLALGGVTEAFF.

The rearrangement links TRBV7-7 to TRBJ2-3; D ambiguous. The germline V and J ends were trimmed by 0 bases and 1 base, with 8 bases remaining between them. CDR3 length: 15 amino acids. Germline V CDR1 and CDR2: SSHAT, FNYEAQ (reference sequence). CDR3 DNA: TGTGCCAGCAGCTTAGCGCCAGGTGGCACAGATACGCAGTATTTT. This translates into CASSLAPGGTDTQYF.

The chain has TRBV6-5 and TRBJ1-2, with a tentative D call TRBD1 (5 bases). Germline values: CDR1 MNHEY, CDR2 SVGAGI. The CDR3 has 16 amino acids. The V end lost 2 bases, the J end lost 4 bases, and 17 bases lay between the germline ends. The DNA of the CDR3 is TGTGCCAGCAGTTACCCCCAGGGACCCTCGTTCTATGGCTACACCTTC. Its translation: CASSYPQGPSFYGYTF.

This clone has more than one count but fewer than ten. CDR3 DNA sequence: TGTGCCAGCAGCTCCGACAGGGTCTCTGGAAACACCATATATTTT. It codes for CASSSDRVSGNTIYF. J is TRBJ1-3 and V is TRBV7-3, with 7 bases that match TRBD1. V gave up 4 bases and J gave up 0 bases; unmatched junction bases: 3. CDR3 length: 15 residues. CDR1 SGHTA and CDR2 FQGTGA come from the germline V gene.

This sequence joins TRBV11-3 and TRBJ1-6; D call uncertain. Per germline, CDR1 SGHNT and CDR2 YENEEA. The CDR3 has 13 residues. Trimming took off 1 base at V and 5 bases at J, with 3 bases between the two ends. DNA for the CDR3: TGTGCCAGCAGCTTAGGCAATAATTCACCCCTCCACTTT. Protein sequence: CASSLGNNSPLHF. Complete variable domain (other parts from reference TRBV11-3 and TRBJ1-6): EAGVVQSPRYKIIEKKQPVAFWCNPISGHNTLYWYLQNLGQGPELLIRYENEEAVDDSQLPKDRFSAERLKGVDSTLKIQPAELGDSAVYLCASSLGNNSPLHFGNGTRLTVT.

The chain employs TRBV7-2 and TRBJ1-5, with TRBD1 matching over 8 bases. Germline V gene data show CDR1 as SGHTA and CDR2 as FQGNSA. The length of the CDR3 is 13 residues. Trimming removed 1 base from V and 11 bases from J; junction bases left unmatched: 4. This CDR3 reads CASSLGNRGTQHF. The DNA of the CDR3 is TGTGCCAGCAGCTTAGGAAACAGGGGGACCCAGCATTTT.

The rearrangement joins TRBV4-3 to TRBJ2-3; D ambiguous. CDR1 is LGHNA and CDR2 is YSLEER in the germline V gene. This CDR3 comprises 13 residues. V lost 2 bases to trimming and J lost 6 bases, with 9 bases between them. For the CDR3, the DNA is TGCGCCAGCAGCCAATACCTACTGGATACGCAGTATTTT. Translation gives CASSQYLLDTQYF.

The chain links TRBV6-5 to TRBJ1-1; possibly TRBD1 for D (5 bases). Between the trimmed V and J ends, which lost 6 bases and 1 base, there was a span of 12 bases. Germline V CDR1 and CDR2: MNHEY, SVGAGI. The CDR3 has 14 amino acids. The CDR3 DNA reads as TGTGCCAGCAGGATCCGGGACGGGAACACTGAAGCTTTCTTT. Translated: CASRIRDGNTEAFF.

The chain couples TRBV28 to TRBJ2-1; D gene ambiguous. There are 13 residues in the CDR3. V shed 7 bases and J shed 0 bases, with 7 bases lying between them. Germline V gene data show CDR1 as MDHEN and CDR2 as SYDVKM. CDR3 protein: CASKVSSYNEQFF. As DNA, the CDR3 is TGTGCCAGCAAAGTTAGCTCCTACAATGAGCAGTTCTTC.

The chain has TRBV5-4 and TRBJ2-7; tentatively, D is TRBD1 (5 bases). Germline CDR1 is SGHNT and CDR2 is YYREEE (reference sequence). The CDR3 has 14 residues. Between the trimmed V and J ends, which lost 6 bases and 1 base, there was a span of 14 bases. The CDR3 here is CASMRQGGSYEQYF. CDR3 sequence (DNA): TGTGCCAGCATGAGGCAGGGTGGGTCCTACGAGCAGTACTTC.

CDR3 coding DNA: TGCAGCGTTGCTACAGGGAGCAATCAGCCCCAGCATTTT. Translation gives CSVATGSNQPQHF. The gene calls are TRBV29-1 and TRBJ1-5, with D possibly TRBD1 on 6 matching bases. V dropped 4 bases and J dropped 1 base, with 8 bases sitting between them. The germline CDR1 and CDR2 sequences are SQVTM and ANQGSEA. CDR3 length: 13 amino acids.

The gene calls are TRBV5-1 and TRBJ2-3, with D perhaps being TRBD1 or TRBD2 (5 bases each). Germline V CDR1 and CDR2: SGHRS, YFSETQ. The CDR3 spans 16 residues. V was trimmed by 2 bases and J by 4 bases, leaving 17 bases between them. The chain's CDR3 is CASSFGPARGADTQYF. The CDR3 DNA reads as TGCGCCAGCAGCTTCGGGCCCGCCCGGGGCGCAGATACGCAGTATTTT.

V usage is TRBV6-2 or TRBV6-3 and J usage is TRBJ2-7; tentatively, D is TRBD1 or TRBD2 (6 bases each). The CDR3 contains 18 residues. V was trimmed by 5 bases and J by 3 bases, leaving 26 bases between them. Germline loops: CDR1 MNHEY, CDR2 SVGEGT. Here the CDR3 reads CASSPWGDTRLSNYEQYF. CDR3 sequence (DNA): TGTGCCAGCAGTCCCTGGGGGGACACACGCCTATCGAACTACGAGCAGTACTTC.